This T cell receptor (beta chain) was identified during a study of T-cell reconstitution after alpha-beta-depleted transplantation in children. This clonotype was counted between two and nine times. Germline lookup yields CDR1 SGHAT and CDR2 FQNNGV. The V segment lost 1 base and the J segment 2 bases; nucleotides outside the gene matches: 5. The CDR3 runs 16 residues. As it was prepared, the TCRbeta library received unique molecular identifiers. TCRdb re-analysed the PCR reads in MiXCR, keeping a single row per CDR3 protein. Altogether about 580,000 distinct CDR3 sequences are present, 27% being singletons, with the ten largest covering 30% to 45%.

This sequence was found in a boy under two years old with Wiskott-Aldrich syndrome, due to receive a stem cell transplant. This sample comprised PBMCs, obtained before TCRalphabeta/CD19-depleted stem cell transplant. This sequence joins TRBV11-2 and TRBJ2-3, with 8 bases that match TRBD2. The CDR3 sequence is CASSLGTSRSTDTQYF. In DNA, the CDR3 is TGTGCCAGCAGCTTAGGGACTAGCCGATCCACAGATACGCAGTATTTT.